What follows is one T cell receptor (beta chain) and its context. Following extraction, RNA underwent reverse transcription to cDNA, which served as the sequencing template. Sequencing was performed with immunoSEQ multiplex PCR; in TCRdb, only in-frame clones are kept and a portion is missing. The sample consists of around 200,000 clones, 63% of them appearing once. This entry belongs to a study of CD8+ T cells in alopecia areata. CDR3 size: 16 residues. The V and J ends lost 6 bases and 0 bases respectively, with 12 bases between them. Per the germline V gene, CDR1 is SGHTA and CDR2 is FQGTGA. This receptor was obtained from a human donor with alopecia areata. The specimen comprised CD4+ T cells sorted from blood, sampled at week 0. The rearrangement links TRBV7-3 to TRBJ2-6; a weak D match, TRBD1 (6 bases). The DNA for the CDR3 is TGTGCCAGCAGGCTTAGGGGGAGCTCTGGGGCCAACGTCCTGACTTTC. As protein: CASRLRGSSGANVLTF.